This T cell receptor beta chain was sequenced during a study of blood T cells in healthy people across ages. Study-wide background: Every two T cells gave about one barcoded beta molecule via template switching.

Germline CDR1 is SGHTA and CDR2 is FQGNSA. The CDR3 extends over 15 amino acids. Combining a sample-barcoded 5' primer with a J-beta primer mix, a second PCR ran for about 7 to 11 cycles. CDR3-containing paired-end reads numbered at least 2.5 million in each sample. Each CDR3 protein gets one entry after TCRdb re-called the 5' RACE reads with MiXCR. The sample gives roughly 650,000 distinct CDR3 sequences, about a third of which show up once; 15% to 17% is in the top ten. Sample donors were healthy Caucasian individuals that came from Russia, aged roughly 6 to 90. Study-level findings and limits: Nothing was known about donor CMV status, and this possibly confounded expanded clonotype changes.

Details on this clonotype: Its antigen is undetermined. It may be a read error: a sequence one base away is much more abundant.

The chain links TRBV7-2 to TRBJ2-1; 10 positions agree with TRBD2. The sequence derives from a woman of 80 years or more in good health. Specimen: blood. CDR3 nucleotide sequence: TGTGCCCGCAGCTTAGCGGTAGCGGGGGGTCATGAGCAGTTCTTC. The encoded protein is CARSLAVAGGHEQFF.